This T cell receptor (beta chain) comes out of a study of radiotherapy plus CTLA-4 blockade in lung cancer. Germline loops: CDR1 MNHNS, CDR2 SASEGT. Trimming cost V 4 bases and J 6 bases; bases outside gene matches: 5. The CDR3 sequence is 16 residues long. Assay used: immunoSEQ multiplex PCR; TCRdb lists only in-frame clones, some missing. The sample has 60,000 to 70,000 clones, roughly 85% seen once. The receptor was derived from a human donor with non-small cell lung cancer who had a complete response to radiotherapy plus ipilimumab. V is TRBV6-1 and J is TRBJ2-6; 11 bases line up with TRBD1. The specimen was peripheral blood, collected from a patient treated with radiotherapy plus ipilimumab. The CDR3 DNA reads as TGTGCCAGCAGTGTACTGGGACAGGGGGAGGCCAACGTCCTGACTTTC. This translates into CASSVLGQGEANVLTF.